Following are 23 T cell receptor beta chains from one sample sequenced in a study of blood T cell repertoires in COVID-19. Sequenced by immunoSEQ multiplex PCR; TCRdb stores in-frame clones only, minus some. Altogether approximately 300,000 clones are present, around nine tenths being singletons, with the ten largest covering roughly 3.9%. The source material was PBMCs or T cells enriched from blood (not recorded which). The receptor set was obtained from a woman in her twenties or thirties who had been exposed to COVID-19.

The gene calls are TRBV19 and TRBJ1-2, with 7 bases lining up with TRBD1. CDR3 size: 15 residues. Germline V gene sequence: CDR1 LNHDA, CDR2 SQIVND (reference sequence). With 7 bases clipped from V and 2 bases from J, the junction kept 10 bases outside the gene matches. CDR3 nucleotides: TGTGCCAGTACCAAAAAGACAGGGCCAAACTATGGCTACACCTTC. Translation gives CASTKKTGPNYGYTF.

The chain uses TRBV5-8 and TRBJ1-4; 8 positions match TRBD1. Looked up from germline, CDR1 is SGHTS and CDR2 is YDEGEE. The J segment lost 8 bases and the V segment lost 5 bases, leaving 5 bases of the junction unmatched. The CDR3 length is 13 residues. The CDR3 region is CASSWTGREKLFF. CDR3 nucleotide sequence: TGTGCCAGCAGTTGGACAGGGCGAGAAAAACTGTTTTTT. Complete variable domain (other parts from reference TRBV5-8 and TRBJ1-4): EAGVTQSPTHLIKTRGQQATLRCSPISGHTSVYWYQQALGLGLQFLLWYDEGEERNRGNFPPRFSGRQFPNYSSELNVNALELEDSALYLCASSWTGREKLFFGSGTQLSVL.

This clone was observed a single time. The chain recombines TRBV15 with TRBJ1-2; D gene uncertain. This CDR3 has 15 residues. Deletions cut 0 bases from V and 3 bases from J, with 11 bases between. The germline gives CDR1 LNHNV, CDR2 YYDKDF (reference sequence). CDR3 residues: CATSRDTGWHYGYTF. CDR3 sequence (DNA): TGTGCCACCAGCAGAGACACGGGGTGGCACTATGGCTACACCTTC.

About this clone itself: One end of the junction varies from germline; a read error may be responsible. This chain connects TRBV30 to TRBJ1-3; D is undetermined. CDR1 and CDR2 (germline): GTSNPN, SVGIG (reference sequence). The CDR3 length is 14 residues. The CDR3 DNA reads TGTGCCTGGAGTGTGGGTGGAGACCCTTGGCCGAACGCTTTT. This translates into CAWSVGGDPWPNAF.

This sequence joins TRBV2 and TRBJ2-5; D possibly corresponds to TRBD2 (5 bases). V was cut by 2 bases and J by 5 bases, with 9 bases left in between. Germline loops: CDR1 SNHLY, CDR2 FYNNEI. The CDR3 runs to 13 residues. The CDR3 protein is CASSELADETQYF. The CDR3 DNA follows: TGTGCCAGCAGTGAACTAGCCGACGAGACCCAGTACTTC.

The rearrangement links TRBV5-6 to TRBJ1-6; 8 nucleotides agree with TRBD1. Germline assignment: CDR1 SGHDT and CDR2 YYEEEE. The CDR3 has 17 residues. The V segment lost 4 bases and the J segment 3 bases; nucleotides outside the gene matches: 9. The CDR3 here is CASSPLDREIYNSPLHF. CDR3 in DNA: TGTGCCAGCAGCCCGTTGGACAGGGAGATCTATAATTCACCCCTCCACTTT.

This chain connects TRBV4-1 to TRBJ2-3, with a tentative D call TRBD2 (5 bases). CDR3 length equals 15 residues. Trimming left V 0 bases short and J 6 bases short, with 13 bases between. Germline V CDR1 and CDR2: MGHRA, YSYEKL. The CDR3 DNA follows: TGCGCCAGCAGCCAAGATGCGGCTAGCCTCGATACGCAGTATTTT. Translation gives CASSQDAASLDTQYF.

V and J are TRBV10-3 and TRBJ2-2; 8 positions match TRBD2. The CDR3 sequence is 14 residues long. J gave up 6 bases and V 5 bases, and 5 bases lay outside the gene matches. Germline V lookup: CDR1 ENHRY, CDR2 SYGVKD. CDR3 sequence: CAISKTSESGELFF. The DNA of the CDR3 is TGTGCCATCAGTAAGACTAGCGAATCCGGGGAGCTGTTTTTT.

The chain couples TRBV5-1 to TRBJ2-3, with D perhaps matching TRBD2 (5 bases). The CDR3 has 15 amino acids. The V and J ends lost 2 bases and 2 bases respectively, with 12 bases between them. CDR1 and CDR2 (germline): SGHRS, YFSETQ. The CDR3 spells CASSLASSLTDTQYF. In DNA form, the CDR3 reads TGCGCCAGCAGCTTAGCTAGCTCCCTCACAGATACGCAGTATTTT.

The CDR3 DNA is TGCGCCAGCAGCAACCGGGACAGGGGGCCCTACGAGCAGTACTTC. It yields the protein CASSNRDRGPYEQYF. The V call is TRBV4-1, the J call TRBJ2-7; TRBD1 aligns across 12 bases. Germline CDR1 MGHRA, CDR2 YSYEKL. The V gene end was trimmed by 5 bases and the J gene end by 2 bases; junction bases not matched to a gene: 4. This CDR3 has 15 residues.

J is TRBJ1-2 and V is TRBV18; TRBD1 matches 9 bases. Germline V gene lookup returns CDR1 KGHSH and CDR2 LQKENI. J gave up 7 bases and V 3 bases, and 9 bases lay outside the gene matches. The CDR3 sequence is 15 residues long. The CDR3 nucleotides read TGTGCCAGCTCACCTCCGGGACAGGGATCAGGTGGCTACACCTTC. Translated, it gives CASSPPGQGSGGYTF. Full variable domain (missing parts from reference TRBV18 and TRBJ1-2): NAGVMQNPRHLVRRRGQEARLRCSPMKGHSHVYWYRQLPEEGLKFMVYLQKENIIDESGMPKERFSAEFPKEGPSILRIQQVVRGDSAAYFCASSPPGQGSGGYTFGSGTRLTVV.

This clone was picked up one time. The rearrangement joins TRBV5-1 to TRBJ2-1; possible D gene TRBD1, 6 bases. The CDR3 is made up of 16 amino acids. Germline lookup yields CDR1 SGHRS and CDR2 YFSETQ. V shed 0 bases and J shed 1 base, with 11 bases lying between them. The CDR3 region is CASSLEGGLSYNEQFF. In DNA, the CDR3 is TGCGCCAGCAGCTTGGAAGGGGGTTTATCCTACAATGAGCAGTTCTTC.

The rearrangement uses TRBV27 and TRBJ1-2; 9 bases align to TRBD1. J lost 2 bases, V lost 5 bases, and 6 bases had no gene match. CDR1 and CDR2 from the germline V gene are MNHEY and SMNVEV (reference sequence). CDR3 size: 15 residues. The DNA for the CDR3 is TGTGCCAGCAGTAAAGTAGGACAGGGGAACTATGGCTACACCTTC. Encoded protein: CASSKVGQGNYGYTF.

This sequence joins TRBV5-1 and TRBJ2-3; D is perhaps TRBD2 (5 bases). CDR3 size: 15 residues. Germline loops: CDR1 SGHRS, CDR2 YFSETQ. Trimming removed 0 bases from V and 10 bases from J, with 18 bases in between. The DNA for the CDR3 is TGCGCCAGCAGCTTGGCCGCGGGCCGCCCAGCGCCGCAGTATTTT. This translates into CASSLAAGRPAPQYF. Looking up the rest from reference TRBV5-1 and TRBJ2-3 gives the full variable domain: KAGVTQTPRYLIKTRGQQVTLSCSPISGHRSVSWYQQTPGQGLQFLFEYFSETQRNKGNFPGRFSGRQFSNSRSEMNVSTLELGDSALYLCASSLAAGRPAPQYFGPGTRLTVL.

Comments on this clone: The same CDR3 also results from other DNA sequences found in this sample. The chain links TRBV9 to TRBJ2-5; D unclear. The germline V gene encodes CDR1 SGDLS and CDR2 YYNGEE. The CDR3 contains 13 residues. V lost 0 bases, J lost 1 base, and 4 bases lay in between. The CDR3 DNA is TGTGCCAGCAGCGTAGACAGCCAAGAGACCCAGTACTTC. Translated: CASSVDSQETQYF.

CDR3 residues: CAISESTATEAFF. The CDR3 nucleotides read TGTGCCATCAGTGAGTCGACTGCCACTGAAGCTTTCTTT. The rearrangement links TRBV10-3 to TRBJ1-1; D is unresolved. Per germline, CDR1 ENHRY and CDR2 SYGVKD. The CDR3 contains 13 residues. V lost 0 bases and J 4 bases, leaving 6 bases between the germline ends.

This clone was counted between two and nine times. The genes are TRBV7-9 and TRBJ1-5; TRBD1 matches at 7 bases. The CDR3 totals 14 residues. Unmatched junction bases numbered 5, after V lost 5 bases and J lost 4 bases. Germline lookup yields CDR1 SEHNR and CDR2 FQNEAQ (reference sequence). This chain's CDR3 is CASSPGTENQPQHF. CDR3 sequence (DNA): TGTGCCAGCAGCCCCGGGACAGAGAATCAGCCCCAGCATTTT.

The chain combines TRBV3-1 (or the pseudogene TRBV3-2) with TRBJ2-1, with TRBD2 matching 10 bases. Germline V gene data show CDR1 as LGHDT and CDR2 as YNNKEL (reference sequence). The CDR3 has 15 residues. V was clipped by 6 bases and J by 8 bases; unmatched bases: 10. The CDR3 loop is CASSDPGLARDEQFF. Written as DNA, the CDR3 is TGTGCCAGCAGTGATCCGGGACTAGCGCGCGATGAGCAGTTCTTC.

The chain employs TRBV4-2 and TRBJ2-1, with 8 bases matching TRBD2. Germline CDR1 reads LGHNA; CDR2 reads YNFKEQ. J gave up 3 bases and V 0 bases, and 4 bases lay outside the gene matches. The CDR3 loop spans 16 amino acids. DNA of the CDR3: TGTGCCAGCAGCCAAGACGGGGCGGGGGGCTACAATGAGCAGTTCTTC. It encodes CASSQDGAGGYNEQFF.

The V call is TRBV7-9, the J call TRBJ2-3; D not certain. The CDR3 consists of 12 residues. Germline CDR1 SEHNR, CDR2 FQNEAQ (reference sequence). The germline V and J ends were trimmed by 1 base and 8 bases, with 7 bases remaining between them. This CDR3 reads CASSLGPITQYF. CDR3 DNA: TGTGCCAGCAGCTTAGGGCCAATTACGCAGTATTTT. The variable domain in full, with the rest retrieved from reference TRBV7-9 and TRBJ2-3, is DTGVSQNPRHKITKRGQNVTFRCDPISEHNRLYWYRQTLGQGPEFLTYFQNEAQLEKSRLLSDRFSAERPKGSFSTLEIQRTEQGDSAMYLCASSLGPITQYFGPGTRLTVL.

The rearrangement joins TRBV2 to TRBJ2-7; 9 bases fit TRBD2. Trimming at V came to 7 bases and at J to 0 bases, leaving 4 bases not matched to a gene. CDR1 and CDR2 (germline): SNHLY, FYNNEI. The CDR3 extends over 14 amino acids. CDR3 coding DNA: TGTGCCAGCACGGCTAGCGGGGTCTCCTACGAGCAGTACTTC. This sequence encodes CASTASGVSYEQYF.

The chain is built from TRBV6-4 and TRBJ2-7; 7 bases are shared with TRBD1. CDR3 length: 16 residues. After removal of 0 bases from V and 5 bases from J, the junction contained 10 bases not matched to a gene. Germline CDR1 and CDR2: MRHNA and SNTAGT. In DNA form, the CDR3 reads TGTGCCAGCAGTGACTCGCCGACAGGGTTGTCCGACGAGCAGTACTTC. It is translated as CASSDSPTGLSDEQYF.

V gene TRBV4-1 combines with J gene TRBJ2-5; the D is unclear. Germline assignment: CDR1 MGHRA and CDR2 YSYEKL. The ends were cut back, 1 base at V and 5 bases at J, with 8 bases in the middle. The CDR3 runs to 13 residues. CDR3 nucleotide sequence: TGCGCCAGCAGCCAAGGCCACTTGGAGACCCAGTACTTC. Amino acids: CASSQGHLETQYF.